This TCR beta chain was sequenced for a study of cytomegalovirus exposure and HLA in healthy donors. Trimming cost V 4 bases and J 1 base, with 13 bases left between them. CDR1 is SNHLY and CDR2 is FYNNEI in the germline V gene. The CDR3 has 15 residues. The PCR used 60 Vbeta and 13 Jbeta primers. TCRdb's table, derived via immunoSEQ multiplex PCR, lists solely in-frame clones and lacks some. Of 100,000 to 150,000 clones detected, approximately 80% appear once; the ten largest clones hold roughly 13%. The chain employs TRBV2 and TRBJ1-2; a possible D gene is TRBD1 (6 bases). This sequence was found in a woman aged 40 to 50 in good health and CMV-seropositive. The specimen was PBMCs. The chain's CDR3 is CASSGNQGFNYGYTF. CDR3 nucleotides: TGTGCCAGCAGTGGGAATCAGGGGTTTAACTATGGCTACACCTTC.